These T cell receptor beta chains were read from a single sample in a study of T cell repertoires in cytomegalovirus infection. Their recognized antigens are unknown. TCRdb re-analysed the reads in MiXCR, keeping a single row per CDR3 protein. The sample has hundreds of thousands of distinct CDR3 sequences, approximately 42% seen once; the top ten hold around 45%. This specimen consisted of cultured PBMCs, obtained from culture after CMV antigen stimulation. The receptors originated from a human donor in good health (CMV status not recorded). Some clones in this sample may be carry-over from other donors' samples. The CDR3 runs from the conserved cysteine through the conserved F or W. D genes are given only for firm matches. Part of the rows lack a size; the others show once, few, many or a class for expanded clones.

D: TRBD1
J: TRBJ2-3
V: TRBV12-3/TRBV12-4
size: few
CDR3: CASSSGQSRQYF
DNA: TGTGCCAGCAGTTCGGGACAGTCTCGGCAGTATTTT

D: .
J: TRBJ2-1
V: TRBV6-5
size: .
CDR3: CASSHRDPAANNEQFF
DNA: TGTGCCAGCAGTCACCGGGACCCCGCGGCTAACAATGAGCAGTTCTTC

D: TRBD1
J: TRBJ2-6
V: TRBV28
size: .
CDR3: CASSLIGTGGFGANVLTF
DNA: TGTGCCAGCAGCTTGATCGGGACAGGGGGCTTTGGGGCCAACGTCCTGACTTTC

D: .
J: TRBJ1-2
V: TRBV12-3/TRBV12-4
size: few
CDR3: CASSPTPTGSGYGYTF
DNA: TGTGCCAGCAGTCCAACACCGACAGGCTCGGGGTATGGCTACACCTTC

D: .
J: TRBJ1-5
V: TRBV27
size: once
CDR3: CASSFPFETANQPQHF
DNA: TGTGCCAGCAGTTTCCCCTTCGAGACAGCAAATCAGCCCCAGCATTTT

D: .
J: TRBJ2-7
V: TRBV7-9
size: few
CDR3: CASSSSGGYGSYEQYF
DNA: TGTGCCAGCAGCTCCAGTGGGGGCTATGGATCCTACGAGCAGTACTTC

D: .
J: TRBJ2-4
V: TRBV7-2
size: .
CDR3: CASGDGNKNIQYF
DNA: TGTGCCAGCGGTGACGGAAACAAAAACATTCAGTACTTC

D: .
J: TRBJ2-3
V: TRBV10-3
size: once
CDR3: CAIGATDTQYF
DNA: TGTGCCATCGGGGCCACAGATACGCAGTATTTT

D: .
J: TRBJ1-5
V: TRBV20-1
size: .
CDR3: CSALDPLQGGNQPQHF
DNA: TGCAGTGCTCTCGACCCTTTACAGGGAGGCAATCAGCCCCAGCATTTT

D: TRBD2
J: TRBJ2-7
V: TRBV2
size: .
CDR3: CASSGASGSYEQYF
DNA: TGTGCCAGCAGTGGGGCTAGCGGTAGCTACGAGCAGTACTTC

D: .
J: TRBJ1-4
V: TRBV29-1
size: once
CDR3: CSVEDGGTTLEKLFF
DNA: TGCAGCGTTGAAGATGGGGGGACCACACTCGAAAAACTGTTTTTT

D: TRBD1
J: TRBJ1-5
V: TRBV5-1
size: .
CDR3: CASSEGQGREPQHF
DNA: TGCGCCAGCAGCGAGGGACAGGGTAGAGAGCCCCAGCATTTT

D: TRBD1
J: TRBJ1-1
V: TRBV5-6
size: .
CDR3: CASRRDRRNTEAFF
DNA: TGTGCCAGCAGGCGGGACAGGAGGAACACTGAAGCTTTCTTT

D: .
J: TRBJ2-1
V: TRBV5-5
size: many
CDR3: CASRSLQGPEYNEQFF
DNA: TGTGCCAGCAGATCCCTACAGGGACCCGAATACAATGAGCAGTTCTTC

D: .
J: TRBJ1-1
V: TRBV19
size: .
CDR3: CASTVRAEAFF
DNA: TGTGCCAGTACCGTCCGGGCTGAAGCTTTCTTT

D: .
J: TRBJ2-1
V: TRBV19
size: few
CDR3: CARTTSYNEQFF
DNA: TGTGCCAGGACTACGTCCTACAATGAGCAGTTCTTC

D: .
J: TRBJ2-3
V: TRBV15
size: .
CDR3: CATSEKVDTQYF
DNA: TGTGCCACCAGCGAGAAGGTCGATACGCAGTATTTT

D: .
J: TRBJ2-7
V: TRBV7-2
size: few
CDR3: CASSSHSLRPLYEQYF
DNA: TGTGCCAGCAGCTCTCACAGCCTCCGGCCTCTCTACGAGCAGTACTTC

D: .
J: TRBJ2-1
V: TRBV4-1
size: few
CDR3: CASSQRSAEGEYRIGSYNEQFF
DNA: TGCGCCAGCAGCCAGAGAAGCGCGGAGGGAGAATATAGGATAGGTTCCTACAATGAGCAGTTCTTC

D: .
J: TRBJ2-6
V: TRBV28
size: .
CDR3: CASSLWTASSSGANVLTF
DNA: TGTGCCAGCAGTTTATGGACAGCTTCTAGCTCTGGGGCCAACGTCCTGACTTTC

D: .
J: TRBJ2-1
V: TRBV7-9
size: many
CDR3: CASSHTGNEQFF
DNA: TGTGCCAGCAGCCATACAGGGAATGAGCAGTTCTTC

D: .
J: TRBJ1-4
V: TRBV27
size: many
CDR3: CASSPWTGSNEKLFF
DNA: TGTGCCAGCAGTCCCTGGACGGGGAGTAATGAAAAACTGTTTTTT

D: .
J: TRBJ2-5
V: TRBV29-1
size: .
CDR3: CSVPRGSETQYF
DNA: TGCAGCGTTCCGAGGGGCTCGGAGACCCAGTACTTC

D: .
J: TRBJ2-1
V: TRBV7-8
size: few
CDR3: CASSLGDLRIDEQFF
DNA: TGTGCCAGCAGCTTAGGGGACCTGCGGATCGATGAGCAGTTCTTC

D: .
J: TRBJ1-1
V: TRBV7-2
size: .
CDR3: CASSLEGAGFGEAFF
DNA: TGTGCCAGCAGCTTAGAAGGGGCAGGATTCGGTGAAGCTTTCTTT

D: .
J: TRBJ2-5
V: TRBV4-1
size: .
CDR3: CASSQRGWSSLEETQYF
DNA: TGCGCCAGCAGCCAAAGGGGGTGGTCCAGTTTGGAAGAGACCCAGTACTTC

D: .
J: TRBJ1-5
V: TRBV7-2
size: .
CDR3: CASSYGPVREQPQHF
DNA: TGTGCCAGCAGCTACGGCCCCGTCAGGGAACAGCCCCAGCATTTT

D: .
J: TRBJ2-5
V: TRBV7-2
size: many
CDR3: CASSLVGGAAQETQYF
DNA: TGTGCCAGCAGCTTAGTTGGGGGGGCGGCTCAGGAGACCCAGTACTTC

D: .
J: TRBJ1-2
V: TRBV19
size: .
CDR3: CASTHDSYGYTF
DNA: TGTGCCAGTACCCATGACAGCTATGGCTACACCTTC

D: .
J: TRBJ1-2
V: TRBV3-1
size: .
CDR3: CASSITAGRVNFYTF
DNA: TGTGCCAGCAGCATTACGGCGGGCAGGGTCAACTTCTACACCTTC

D: TRBD2
J: TRBJ2-5
V: TRBV7-2
size: .
CDR3: CASNPRRTSGIQETQYF
DNA: TGTGCCAGCAACCCCCGAAGGACTAGCGGGATTCAAGAGACCCAGTACTTC

D: .
J: TRBJ2-1
V: TRBV7-2
size: .
CDR3: CASSYEYNEQFF
DNA: TGTGCCAGCAGCTATGAGTACAATGAGCAGTTCTTC

D: .
J: TRBJ1-4
V: TRBV5-1
size: .
CDR3: CASSLDDRRTNEKLFF
DNA: TGCGCCAGCAGCTTAGACGACAGGCGGACTAATGAAAAACTGTTTTTT

D: .
J: TRBJ2-1
V: TRBV7-8
size: .
CDR3: CASSLAGGWNEQFF
DNA: TGTGCCAGCAGCTTAGCGGGGGGTTGGAATGAGCAGTTCTTC

D: TRBD2
J: TRBJ2-3
V: TRBV6-6
size: .
CDR3: CASGEGGSRFGDTQYF
DNA: TGTGCCAGCGGGGAGGGCGGCTCACGATTTGGAGATACGCAGTATTTT

D: .
J: TRBJ1-5
V: TRBV2
size: once
CDR3: CASSTGTSSNQPQHF
DNA: TGTGCCAGCAGTACCGGGACATCTAGCAATCAGCCCCAGCATTTT

D: TRBD2
J: TRBJ2-7
V: TRBV6-1
size: .
CDR3: CASMFAGGDEQYF
DNA: TGTGCCAGCATGTTCGCGGGGGGCGACGAGCAGTACTTC

D: .
J: TRBJ1-5
V: TRBV19
size: .
CDR3: CASSIGDGSNQPQHF
DNA: TGTGCCAGTAGTATAGGTGACGGTAGCAATCAGCCCCAGCATTTT

D: .
J: TRBJ2-7
V: TRBV23-1
size: .
CDR3: CASSQSKSSRGPRQAHRQAHEQYF
DNA: TGCGCCAGCAGTCAATCGAAATCTTCTAGGGGACCGAGACAGGCCCACAGACAGGCCCACGAGCAGTACTTC

D: TRBD1
J: TRBJ2-2
V: TRBV7-6
size: few
CDR3: CASGRLRTGNTGELFF
DNA: TGTGCCAGCGGGCGTCTCAGGACAGGGAACACCGGGGAGCTGTTTTTT

D: .
J: TRBJ2-3
V: TRBV5-4
size: .
CDR3: CTSSPRPGPGLGGTDTQYF
DNA: TGTACCAGCAGCCCCCGCCCGGGACCCGGGCTAGGAGGCACAGATACGCAGTATTTT

D: .
J: TRBJ2-7
V: TRBV7-9
size: once
CDR3: CASSLEPPDEQYF
DNA: TGTGCCAGCAGCCTAGAACCACCGGACGAGCAGTACTTC

D: TRBD1
J: TRBJ1-1
V: TRBV19
size: .
CDR3: CASSTTGGANTEAFF
DNA: TGTGCCAGTAGTACTACAGGGGGCGCGAACACTGAAGCTTTCTTT

D: .
J: TRBJ1-5
V: TRBV12-3/TRBV12-4
size: .
CDR3: CASSSVVGRNQPQHF
DNA: TGTGCCAGCAGCTCGGTCGTAGGCCGCAATCAGCCCCAGCATTTT

D: .
J: TRBJ2-7
V: TRBV7-2
size: many
CDR3: CASSSTTLAYF
DNA: TGTGCCAGCAGTTCGACTACATTGGCGTACTTC

D: TRBD2
J: TRBJ2-7
V: TRBV6-2/TRBV6-3
size: .
CDR3: CASSYQSGGASASYEQYF
DNA: TGTGCCAGCAGTTACCAGAGCGGGGGGGCATCGGCTTCCTACGAGCAGTACTTC

D: .
J: TRBJ1-2
V: TRBV7-2
size: .
CDR3: CASSLSGDKGYTF
DNA: TGTGCCAGCAGCTTATCAGGGGATAAGGGCTACACCTTC